Following are 15 T cell receptor beta chains from one sample sequenced in a study of Ad26.COV2.S vaccination and SARS-CoV-2 variants. The treatment was: 15 to 20 received Ad26.COV2.S at low or high dose, single or two shots; 5 received placebo; per-sample allocation not given. The samples date from day 63 after the first vaccine or placebo injection. Assay: immunoSEQ multiplex PCR; the TCRdb copy retains only in-frame clones and omits some. Of fewer than 900,000 clones in the sample, 70% to 90% were seen once. The sequenced sample was peripheral blood, obtained in a trial of Ad26.COV2.S vaccine versus placebo. The receptor source for this set is a person aged 18 to 59 who received the Ad26.COV2.S COVID-19 vaccine or a placebo.

The chain employs TRBV29-1 and TRBJ2-1; TRBD2 matches 13 bases. Germline loops: CDR1 SQVTM, CDR2 ANQGSEA. V was clipped by 6 bases and J by 6 bases; unmatched bases: 14. This CDR3 region has 17 residues. The CDR3 coding sequence is TGCAGCGTCGGGACTAGCGGGACGGTTCTTTTCGTCAATGAGCAGTTCTTC. Its translation is CSVGTSGTVLFVNEQFF.

The chain carries TRBV14 and TRBJ2-7, with TRBD1 matching over 9 bases. The V and J ends lost 0 bases and 4 bases, in that order; junction bases with no gene match: 4. Looked up from germline, CDR1 is SGHDN and CDR2 is FVKESK. The CDR3 loop spans 15 amino acids. The CDR3 sequence is CASSQEQGARYEQYF. The CDR3 DNA follows: TGTGCCAGCAGCCAAGAACAGGGGGCGAGGTACGAGCAGTACTTC.

The rearrangement links TRBV18 to TRBJ1-3, with 7 bases fitting TRBD1. V trimming: 9 bases; J trimming: 0 bases; junction bases outside the gene matches: 11. Germline-derived CDR1 and CDR2 are KGHSH and LQKENI. The CDR3 runs 16 residues. The CDR3 DNA follows: TGTGCCAGTTCTTGGACAGGCCAGAGCTCTGGAAACACCATATATTTT. Its protein product is CASSWTGQSSGNTIYF.

The rearrangement uses TRBV14 and TRBJ2-5; possible D gene TRBD1, 5 bases. Trimming left V 2 bases short and J 0 bases short, with 22 bases between. Germline loops: CDR1 SGHDN, CDR2 FVKESK. The length of the CDR3 is 19 residues. CDR3 nucleotides: TGTGCCAGCAGCCAAATGAGGCAGGGCGTAGAACAGTACCAAGAGACCCAGTACTTC. Translated: CASSQMRQGVEQYQETQYF.

The chain employs TRBV27 and TRBJ2-1; the match to TRBD2 covers 9 bases. The V gene's germline CDR1 is MNHEY and CDR2 SMNVEV (reference sequence). This CDR3 comprises 15 residues. Trimming took 3 bases from V and 3 from J; bases not matched to a gene: 3. For the CDR3, the DNA is TGTGCCAGCAGTTTGAGCGGGGGGAACTACAATGAGCAGTTCTTC. Protein product: CASSLSGGNYNEQFF.

This chain connects TRBV3-1 (or the pseudogene TRBV3-2) to TRBJ1-4; D is perhaps TRBD1 (6 bases). The CDR3 is 15 residues long. The V gene lost 0 bases and the J gene lost 7 bases, with 12 bases spanning the gap. Germline CDR1 LGHDT, CDR2 YNNKEL (reference sequence). The CDR3 nucleotides read TGTGCCAGCAGCCAAGACACAGGGAAGAGTGAAAAACTGTTTTTT. Residues: CASSQDTGKSEKLFF.

The chain couples TRBV27 to TRBJ2-5; 8 bases line up with TRBD2. From germline, CDR1 is MNHEY and CDR2 SMNVEV (reference sequence). V gave up 6 bases and J gave up 2 bases; unmatched junction bases: 2. The CDR3 loop spans 13 amino acids. CDR3 DNA sequence: TGTGCCAGCAGCCGGGAGGGACAAGAGACCCAGTACTTC. Translation: CASSREGQETQYF.

J is TRBJ2-7 and V is TRBV27; 7 nucleotides align to TRBD2. From germline, CDR1 is MNHEY and CDR2 SMNVEV (reference sequence). The junction had 4 bases not matched to a gene; V was cut back by 5 bases and J by 6 bases. The CDR3 is 12 amino acids. The CDR3 spells CASSLGLGEQYF. CDR3 bases: TGTGCCAGCAGTCTTGGACTAGGCGAGCAGTACTTC.

The V and J genes are TRBV18 and TRBJ2-7, with D perhaps given as TRBD1 or TRBD2 (5 bases each). This CDR3 is built from 15 residues. Germline V lookup: CDR1 KGHSH, CDR2 LQKENI. V lost 1 base and J 0 bases, leaving 10 bases between the germline ends. The chain's CDR3 is CASSPRRDGSYEQYF. CDR3 bases: TGTGCCAGCTCACCACGACGGGACGGCTCCTACGAGCAGTACTTC.

This chain joins TRBV27 and TRBJ2-7; 13 positions agree with TRBD2. The CDR3 spans 16 residues. The V and J ends lost 6 bases and 7 bases, in that order; junction bases with no gene match: 12. Germline assignment: CDR1 MNHEY and CDR2 SMNVEV (reference sequence). The CDR3 here is CASRTRTSGRAGEQYF. In DNA, the CDR3 is TGTGCCAGCAGGACCCGGACTAGCGGGAGAGCAGGGGAGCAGTACTTC.

The V and J genes are TRBV7-9 and TRBJ2-3; TRBD2 is a possible D gene (6 bases). V was shortened by 1 base and J by 12 bases, with 17 bases between the two germline ends. Germline values: CDR1 SEHNR, CDR2 FQNEAQ (reference sequence). The CDR3 runs to 14 residues. CDR3 sequence reads: CASSLDLGAGLQYF. The CDR3 nucleotides are TGTGCCAGCAGCTTAGATCTCGGAGCGGGCCTTCAGTATTTT.

The chain recombines TRBV2 with TRBJ2-3, with 8 positions matching TRBD2. From germline, CDR1 is SNHLY and CDR2 FYNNEI. The CDR3 is 16 residues long. V lost 7 bases and J lost 4; bases outside the gene matches: 13. The CDR3 spells CASNPGGNRAADTQYF. In DNA form, the CDR3 reads TGTGCCAGCAACCCGGGGGGGAACAGGGCGGCAGATACGCAGTATTTT.

The chain employs TRBV4-2 and TRBJ2-7; D remains unclear. The CDR3 spans 14 residues. The germline V gene has CDR1 LGHNA and CDR2 YNFKEQ. Trimming removed 0 bases at V and 7 bases at J, with 13 bases between. DNA for the CDR3: TGTGCCAGCAGCCAAGATCTGCCGGCGTGGGAGCAGTACTTC. It codes for CASSQDLPAWEQYF.

The genes are TRBV7-2 and TRBJ2-2; 7 bases agree with TRBD1. Germline V gene sequence: CDR1 SGHTA, CDR2 FQGNSA. The CDR3 runs 15 residues. V lost 2 bases to trimming and J lost 4 bases; unmatched junction nucleotides: 4. This CDR3 is CASSLTGESTGELFF. The CDR3 DNA is TGTGCCAGCAGCTTAACAGGGGAGAGCACCGGGGAGCTGTTTTTT.

The chain joins TRBV10-3 to TRBJ2-1, with D tentatively TRBD2 (6 bases). V lost 11 bases and J lost 8, with 22 bases in between. CDR3 length: 14 residues. The germline gives CDR1 ENHRY, CDR2 SYGVKD. For the CDR3, the DNA is TGTGCCTCCTACCGGGACTTCAACAGCGATGAGCAGTTCTTC. It yields the protein CASYRDFNSDEQFF.